This T cell receptor beta chain was sequenced in a study of identical twins. Study outcomes and limitations: Diverse VJ usage suggested most zero-insertion clonotypes were not invariant T cells.

This CDR3 has 12 amino acids. Germline loops: CDR1 MNHEY, CDR2 SMNVEV (reference sequence). The V end lost 6 bases, the J end lost 4 bases, and 9 bases lay between the germline ends. One entry per CDR3 protein results from TCRdb running MiXCR on the 5' RACE reads. The sample lists approximately 500,000 distinct CDR3 sequences, approximately 16% occurring once. With respect to this clonotype: The target antigen is unknown.

Separately, the same data were catalogued under a study of yellow fever vaccine responses in identical twins.

What was sequenced was CD4+ T cells sorted from blood. The receptor was derived from a woman in her late teens or twenties in good health. V and J are TRBV27 and TRBJ2-5; unclear D gene. CDR3 coding DNA: TGTGCCAGCAGCCCTTACGGAGAGACCCAGTACTTC. It specifies CASSPYGETQYF.